This is a list of T cell receptor beta chains from one sample in a study of intratumoral heterogeneity in liver cancer. This table comes from immunoSEQ multiplex PCR, and its TCRdb copy is limited to in-frame clones, with some not included. Of over 5,500 clones in the sample, about 71% were seen once. The sample was tumor-adjacent normal tissue, taken before any cancer treatment. The receptors were gathered from a man in his 70s with hepatocellular carcinoma. Both conserved end residues are part of each CDR3. The order of the fields is J gene, clone size, D gene, V gene, CDR3 length, CDR3 DNA, CDR3 protein. A D gene is named only where the DNA matches it firmly. The size entry is marked missing in some rows and otherwise reads once, few, many or a size class.

>TRBJ1-3|-|-|TRBV7-2|16
TGTGCCAGCAGCCCAAGGGCGGGACCCTCTGGAAACACCATATATTTT
CASSPRAGPSGNTIYF
>TRBJ2-2|-|TRBD2|TRBV4-1|19
TGCGCCAGCAGCCAAGATATCGCTAGCGGGGGGGCCGTTGGCGGGGAGCTGTTTTTT
CASSQDIASGGAVGGELFF
>TRBJ1-2|-|TRBD1|TRBV5-4|14
TGTGCCAGCAGCCAGGGACAGTTTAACTATGGCTACACCTTC
CASSQGQFNYGYTF
>TRBJ2-3|-|TRBD2|TRBV7-6|16
TGTGCCAGCAGCTTATTGGAGCGGGGGGCCACAGATACGCAGTATTTT
CASSLLERGATDTQYF
>TRBJ2-1|-|TRBD1|TRBV11-3|20
TGTGCCAGCAGCTTAGTTTCAGCAGGGACAGGGTATAGCTCCTACAATGAGCAGTTCTTC
CASSLVSAGTGYSSYNEQFF
>TRBJ2-5|-|TRBD2|TRBV28|15
TGTGCCAGCACCTTTTCGGGGGGGTTCGGCGAGACCCAGTACTTC
CASTFSGGFGETQYF
>TRBJ1-4|-|-|TRBV7-6|15
TGTGCCAGCAGCTTAGCGGCCGGCGTGGGCGAAAAACTGTTTTTT
CASSLAAGVGEKLFF
>TRBJ2-3|-|TRBD2|TRBV4-1|14
TGCGCCAGCAGCCCCAGCGGGGGAACAGATACGCAGTATTTT
CASSPSGGTDTQYF
>TRBJ2-2|-|-|TRBV11-1|15
TGTGCCAGCAGCTTGGGGACGACGAACACCGGGGAGCTGTTTTTT
CASSLGTTNTGELFF
>TRBJ2-7|once|TRBD2|TRBV7-2|15
TGTGCCAGCAGCGTTGCTAGCGGGGACGCCTACGAGCAGTACTTC
CASSVASGDAYEQYF
>TRBJ1-2|-|-|TRBV30|13
TGTGCCTGGAGCAAGGACGAAAACTATGGCTACACCTTC
CAWSKDENYGYTF
>TRBJ1-4|-|-|TRBV4-2|14
TGTGCCAGCAGCCAAGAGTTGAGTAATGAAAAACTGTTTTTT
CASSQELSNEKLFF
>TRBJ1-2|-|-|TRBV3-1/TRBV3-2|12
TGTGCCAGCAGCCAAGCTGGGGGAGGCTACACCTTC
CASSQAGGGYTF
>TRBJ1-2|-|-|TRBV2|9
TGTGCCAGTCCTCCGGGCTACACCTTC
CASPPGYTF
>TRBJ1-1|few|TRBD1|TRBV6-2/TRBV6-3|13
TGTGCCAGCAGCGACAGGGGGGCCACTGAAGCTTTCTTT
CASSDRGATEAFF
>TRBJ2-2|-|TRBD2|TRBV29-1|14
TGCAGCGCTGGTGCTAGCGGGGCAGCCGGGGAGCTGTTTTTT
CSAGASGAAGELFF
>TRBJ2-1|once|-|TRBV7-9|17
TGTGCCAGCAGCCTCGGGACCTCACTATTTTCCTACAATGAGCAGTTCTTC
CASSLGTSLFSYNEQFF
>TRBJ1-6|-|TRBD1|TRBV6-1|13
TGTGCCAGCAGTGAAAATTGGGACAGGGGGCTCCACTTT
CASSENWDRGLHF
>TRBJ1-1|-|-|TRBV9|14
TGTGCCAGCAGCGTAGAAGAAGGGCCCGCTGAAGCTTTCTTT
CASSVEEGPAEAFF
>TRBJ2-5|-|-|TRBV1|21
TGCACCAGCAGCCTGCAGCGAACCCCAGGAGGGGGACTAGGCGTACAAGAGACCCAGTACTTC
CTSSLQRTPGGGLGVQETQYF
>TRBJ2-3|-|-|TRBV4-2|15
TGTGCCAGCACCCAGACAGGAGGACGAACAGATACGCAGTATTTT
CASTQTGGRTDTQYF
>TRBJ1-3|few|-|TRBV19|15
TGTGCCAGTAGCCCCTTTTGGGGCTCTGGAAACACCATATATTTT
CASSPFWGSGNTIYF
>TRBJ1-1|once|-|TRBV7-9|14
TGTGCCAGCAGCTTGTACGGGGTAAACACTGAAGCTTTCTTT
CASSLYGVNTEAFF
>TRBJ1-1|once|-|TRBV5-5|13
TGTGCCAGCAGCTTGTCAGGCAGCCCTGAAGCTTTCTTT
CASSLSGSPEAFF
>TRBJ2-1|-|TRBD1|TRBV7-8|15
TGTGCCAGCAGTTGGGACAGGGCTCCCTACAATGAGCAGTTCTTC
CASSWDRAPYNEQFF
>TRBJ2-1|-|-|TRBV7-3|14
TGTGCCAGCAGCTTAAATCCCCTCTCTAATGAGCAGTTCTTC
CASSLNPLSNEQFF
>TRBJ2-2|medium-sized|-|TRBV14|14
TGTGCCAGCAGCCAGGTCCACCTGAGCGGGGAGCTGTTTTTT
CASSQVHLSGELFF
>TRBJ1-1|-|-|TRBV7-6|15
TGTGCCAGCAGCTTAGCGCTGAGGGACGTCACTGAAGCTTTCTTT
CASSLALRDVTEAFF
>TRBJ1-1|-|-|TRBV4-1|15
TGCGCCAGCAGCATTAGCTTTTTTTTGAACACTGAAGCTTTCTTT
CASSISFFLNTEAFF
>TRBJ2-1|-|TRBD2|TRBV10-2|15
TGCGCCAGCAGAGGATACGTAGCGGGGAAGAATGAGCAGTTCTTC
CASRGYVAGKNEQFF
>TRBJ1-6|-|TRBD1|TRBV6-5|15
TGTGCCAGCAATTCTCCGGGACAGGGCAAATCACCCCTCCACTTT
CASNSPGQGKSPLHF
>TRBJ1-4|-|-|TRBV2|14
TGTGCCAGCTCGGCCGGGAGGAGGGGTGAAAAACTGTTTTTT
CASSAGRRGEKLFF
>TRBJ1-1|few|-|TRBV5-8|12
TGTGCCAGCAGCTATACAGGGACTGAAGCTTTCTTT
CASSYTGTEAFF
>TRBJ2-5|-|-|TRBV5-1|13
TGCGCCAGCAGCTTGGCGGGGGATGGGACCCAGTACTTC
CASSLAGDGTQYF
>TRBJ1-1|-|-|TRBV29-1|13
TGCAGCGTTGAGTGGGGTGGGAACACTGAAGCTTTCTTT
CSVEWGGNTEAFF
>TRBJ1-4|-|-|TRBV18|13
TGTGCCAGCTCAGAACAGGAAAATGAAAAACTGTTTTTT
CASSEQENEKLFF
>TRBJ2-5|-|TRBD1|TRBV3-1/TRBV3-2|14
TGTGCCAGCAGTTTGGGACAGGTCGAGAGACCCCAGTACTTC
CASSLGQVERPQYF
>TRBJ1-3|once|-|TRBV30|14
TGTGCCTGGAACATCAGGGGATCGGGAAACACCATATATTTT
CAWNIRGSGNTIYF
>TRBJ1-1|-|-|TRBV19|13
TGTGCCAGTCTTAGGAGGGAGCCCGCTGAAGCTTTCTTT
CASLRREPAEAFF